This T cell receptor (beta chain) was sequenced during a study of blood T cell repertoires in COVID-19. Study-level background: There were acute and convalescent COVID-19 samples, and they came from the United States, Italy and Spain. T cells, B-cell-depleted T cells, or PBMCs supplied cDNA or gDNA.

The CDR3 contains 14 residues. CDR1 SNHLY and CDR2 FYNNEI come from the germline V gene. V lost 6 bases and J 5 bases, leaving 13 bases between the germline ends. As handled by the study authors: Quantification of nucleated cells was approximated via reference gene primer amplification. Assay: immunoSEQ multiplex PCR; the TCRdb copy retains only in-frame clones and omits some. The DNA gave D and trimming, while V, J and clone size come from that table. The data hold over 120,000 clones, with 81% observed a single time. The chain recombines TRBV2 with TRBJ1-4, with unresolved D. This TCR derives from a human donor in a cohort sampled during active COVID-19. Input material: peripheral blood. CDR3 in amino acids: CASRATPGNEKLFF. The CDR3 DNA reads as TGTGCCAGCAGGGCGACACCGGGGAATGAAAAACTGTTTTTT.